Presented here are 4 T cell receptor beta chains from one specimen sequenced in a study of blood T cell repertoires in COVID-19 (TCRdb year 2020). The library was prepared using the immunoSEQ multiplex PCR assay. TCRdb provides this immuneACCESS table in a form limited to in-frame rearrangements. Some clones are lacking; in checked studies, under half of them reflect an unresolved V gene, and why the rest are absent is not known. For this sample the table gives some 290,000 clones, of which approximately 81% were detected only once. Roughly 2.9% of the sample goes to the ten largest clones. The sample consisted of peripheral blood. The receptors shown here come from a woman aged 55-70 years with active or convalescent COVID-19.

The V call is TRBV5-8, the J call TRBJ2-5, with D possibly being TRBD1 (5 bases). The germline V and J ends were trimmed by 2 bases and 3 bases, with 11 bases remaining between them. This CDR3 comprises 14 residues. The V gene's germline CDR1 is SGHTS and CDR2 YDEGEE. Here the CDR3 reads CASSLIGREETQYF. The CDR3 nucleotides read TGTGCCAGCAGCTTAATTGGCAGGGAAGAGACCCAGTACTTC.

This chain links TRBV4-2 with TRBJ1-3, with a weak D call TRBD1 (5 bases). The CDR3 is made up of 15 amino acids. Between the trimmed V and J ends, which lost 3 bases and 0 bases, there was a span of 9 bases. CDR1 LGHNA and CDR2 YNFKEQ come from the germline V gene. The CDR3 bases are TGTGCCAGCAGCCATGGGGGGGGCTCTGGAAACACCATATATTTT. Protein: CASSHGGGSGNTIYF.

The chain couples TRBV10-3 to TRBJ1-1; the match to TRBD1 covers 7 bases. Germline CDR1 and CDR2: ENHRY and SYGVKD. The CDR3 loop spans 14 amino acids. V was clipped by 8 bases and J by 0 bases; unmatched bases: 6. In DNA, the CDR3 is TGTGCCATCCGTGGCGGGACAGTGAACACTGAAGCTTTCTTT. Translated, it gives CAIRGGTVNTEAFF.

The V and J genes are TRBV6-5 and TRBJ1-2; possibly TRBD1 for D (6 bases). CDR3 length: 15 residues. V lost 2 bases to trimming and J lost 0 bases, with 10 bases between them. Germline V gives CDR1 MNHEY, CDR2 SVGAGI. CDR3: CASSYRQESNYGYTF. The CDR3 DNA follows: TGTGCCAGCAGTTACCGACAGGAATCTAACTATGGCTACACCTTC.